These 18 T cell receptor beta chains were all obtained from the same sample, sequenced in a study of cytomegalovirus exposure and HLA in healthy donors. PCR involved 60 Vbeta and 13 Jbeta primers. Clones were read by immunoSEQ multiplex PCR, and TCRdb kept only the in-frame ones, dropping some. The sample lists under 200,000 clones; around 84% were seen once. The sequenced sample was PBMCs. These receptors were obtained from a man between 18 and 35 years old in good health and CMV-seronegative.

V is TRBV15 and J is TRBJ2-5, with 13 positions matching TRBD2. The length of the CDR3 is 19 residues. Trimming cost V 5 bases and J 2 bases; bases outside gene matches: 14. Germline CDR1 LNHNV, CDR2 YYDKDF (reference sequence). CDR3 sequence (DNA): TGTGCCACCAGCTTCTCGAGGACTAGCGGGAGTAGGGGGCAAGAGACCCAGTACTTC. This translates into CATSFSRTSGSRGQETQYF.

The chain is built from TRBV6-6 and TRBJ2-1, with 7 positions matching TRBD1. Losses at the gene ends were 5 bases for V and 6 bases for J; bases not matched to a gene: 13. The CDR3 loop spans 16 amino acids. Germline V gives CDR1 MNHNY, CDR2 SVGAGI (reference sequence). The CDR3: CASSRQGGPSPNEQFF. In DNA, the CDR3 is TGTGCCAGCAGTCGACAGGGCGGACCTTCACCCAATGAGCAGTTCTTC.

V and J are TRBV29-1 and TRBJ1-2; D is unclear. There are 12 residues in the CDR3. Germline V gene sequence: CDR1 SQVTM, CDR2 ANQGSEA. V gave up 2 bases and J gave up 7 bases, with 11 bases separating them. The CDR3 reads CSVEKRLGGYTF. The CDR3 nucleotides are TGCAGCGTTGAAAAACGACTGGGTGGCTACACCTTC.

The chain employs TRBV4-1 and TRBJ2-5; 9 nucleotides align to TRBD1. The CDR3 extends over 15 amino acids. Germline V gives CDR1 MGHRA, CDR2 YSYEKL. J gave up 5 bases and V 5 bases, and 9 bases lay outside the gene matches. The chain's CDR3 is CASSETGGSGETQYF. In DNA, the CDR3 is TGCGCCAGCAGCGAAACAGGGGGCTCGGGTGAGACCCAGTACTTC.

V and J are TRBV13 and TRBJ2-5; no firm D call. The DNA end is a closer match to TRBJ2-7, so the J assignment may be wrong. This CDR3 has 15 amino acids. CDR1 and CDR2 (germline): PRHDT, FYEKMQ (reference sequence). The CDR3 DNA reads TGTGCCAGCAGCTTAGGGTCCACCTCCCGCTACGAGCAGTACTTC. Encoded protein: CASSLGSTSRYEQYF.

V gene TRBV2 combines with J gene TRBJ2-4; TRBD1 matches at 7 bases. Trimming took 6 bases from V and 2 from J; bases not matched to a gene: 7. CDR3 size: 15 residues. CDR1 SNHLY and CDR2 FYNNEI come from the germline V gene. CDR3 coding DNA: TGTGCCAGCAGGCGACAGGGCCCCACCAAAAACATTCAGTACTTC. As protein: CASRRQGPTKNIQYF. Together with reference TRBV2 and TRBJ2-4, the CDR3 gives the full variable domain: EPEVTQTPSHQVTQMGQEVILRCVPISNHLYFYWYRQILGQKVEFLVSFYNNEISEKSEIFDDQFSVERPDGSNFTLKIRSTKLEDSAMYFCASRRQGPTKNIQYFGAGTRLSVL.

The chain has TRBV6-5 and TRBJ1-4; possible D gene TRBD1, 5 bases. CDR1 and CDR2 from the germline V gene are MNHEY and SVGAGI. The CDR3 extends over 15 amino acids. Trimming stripped 6 bases from V and 3 bases from J, with 14 bases between. The CDR3: CASSTDRGSNEKLFF. CDR3 sequence (DNA): TGTGCCAGCAGCACCGATAGGGGTTCTAATGAAAAACTGTTTTTT.

The V and J genes are TRBV5-1 and TRBJ1-3; 7 bases are shared with TRBD1. Germline CDR1 SGHRS, CDR2 YFSETQ. CDR3 length: 14 residues. V trimming: 4 bases; J trimming: 4 bases; junction bases outside the gene matches: 5. Here the CDR3 DNA reads TGCGCCAGCAGCGGAGGGACAGAAGGAAACACCATATATTTT. This sequence encodes CASSGGTEGNTIYF.

The chain combines TRBV11-2 with TRBJ1-6, with a possible D match to TRBD1 (5 bases). CDR1 and CDR2 from the germline V gene are SGHAT and FQNNGV. This CDR3 spans 17 amino acids. V gave up 1 base and J gave up 4 bases, with 14 bases separating them. The DNA for the CDR3 is TGTGCCAGCAGCTTAGCGGTGACCCAGGGTTATAATTCACCCCTCCACTTT. Translation: CASSLAVTQGYNSPLHF.

The chain recombines TRBV30 with TRBJ1-1; a weak D match, TRBD1 (5 bases). CDR3 length: 11 residues. With 5 bases removed from V and 9 bases from J, the gap between germline ends came to 13 bases. CDR1 and CDR2 (germline): GTSNPN, SVGIG (reference sequence). CDR3 region: CAWSQGVKAFF. CDR3 nucleotide sequence: TGTGCCTGGTCCCAAGGGGTCAAAGCTTTCTTT.

This clone was seen a few times. The rearrangement links TRBV7-9 to TRBJ2-3, with D possibly TRBD1 on 6 matching bases. The germline V gene encodes CDR1 SEHNR and CDR2 FQNEAQ (reference sequence). CDR3 length equals 16 residues. V dropped 1 base and J dropped 1 base, with 12 bases sitting between them. The CDR3 is CASSLVLPGGTDTQYF. In nucleotides, the CDR3 is TGTGCCAGCAGCTTAGTGCTCCCAGGGGGCACAGATACGCAGTATTTT.

This chain joins TRBV7-9 and TRBJ2-7; 12 nucleotides match TRBD1. Looked up from germline, CDR1 is SEHNR and CDR2 is FQNEAQ (reference sequence). This CDR3 has 15 residues. V dropped 5 bases and J dropped 2; count of bases not matched to a gene: 4. DNA of the CDR3: TGTGCCAGCAGCCTAGGGACAGGGGGCGCCTACGAGCAGTACTTC. It is translated as CASSLGTGGAYEQYF.

The chain links TRBV7-2 to TRBJ2-1; TRBD2 agrees at 8 bases. Germline V gives CDR1 SGHTA, CDR2 FQGNSA. V lost 5 bases to trimming and J lost 8 bases; unmatched junction nucleotides: 11. This CDR3 has 15 amino acids. CDR3 loop: CASSRGLSGAYEQFF. CDR3 nucleotides: TGTGCCAGCAGCCGGGGGCTTAGCGGGGCTTATGAGCAGTTCTTC.

The chain carries TRBV6-5 and TRBJ2-2; D gene unclear. Germline V gives CDR1 MNHEY, CDR2 SVGAGI. V gave up 0 bases and J gave up 4 bases, with 6 bases separating them. CDR3 length: 14 residues. For the CDR3, the DNA is TGTGCCAGCAGTTACTCACGGGTCACCGGGGAGCTGTTTTTT. As protein: CASSYSRVTGELFF.

CDR3 protein: CASSPGGDDEQFF. Here the CDR3 DNA reads TGTGCCAGCAGCCCGGGAGGGGATGATGAGCAGTTCTTC. This chain links TRBV7-8 with TRBJ2-1, with 8 bases identical to TRBD2. The germline gives CDR1 SGHVS, CDR2 FQNEAQ. Germline trimming cut 5 bases from V and 8 bases from J; bases unmatched to any gene: 5. The CDR3 contains 13 residues.

This clone occurred once. V is TRBV6-5 and J is TRBJ2-3; D ambiguous. The CDR3 runs 11 residues. V was shortened by 7 bases and J by 6 bases, with 8 bases between the two germline ends. Germline CDR1 is MNHEY and CDR2 is SVGAGI. The CDR3 reads CASTESDTQYF. The CDR3 DNA reads as TGTGCCAGCACCGAGAGTGATACGCAGTATTTT.

The chain uses TRBV19 and TRBJ2-1; possibly TRBD1 for D (5 bases). V was trimmed by 7 bases and J by 7 bases, leaving 17 bases between them. The CDR3 sequence is 14 residues long. CDR1 and CDR2 (germline): LNHDA, SQIVND (reference sequence). In nucleotides, the CDR3 is TGTGCCAGTACCGACAGTCCTTGGTCTAATGAGCAGTTCTTC. Translation gives CASTDSPWSNEQFF.

The table lists this clone with a count of one. The gene calls are TRBV5-6 and TRBJ1-2, with 11 bases that match TRBD1. The CDR3 covers 13 residues. CDR1 and CDR2 (germline): SGHDT, YYEEEE. Trimming cost V 5 bases and J 8 bases; bases outside gene matches: 5. The CDR3 is CASSRGQGAGYTF. The CDR3 DNA is TGTGCCAGCAGTCGTGGACAGGGGGCAGGCTACACCTTC. The variable domain in full, completed from reference TRBV5-6 and TRBJ1-2, reads DAGVTQSPTHLIKTRGQQVTLRCSPKSGHDTVSWYQQALGQGPQFIFQYYEEEERQRGNFPDRFSGHQFPNYSSELNVNALLLGDSALYLCASSRGQGAGYTFGSGTRLTVV.